What follows is one T cell receptor beta chain and its context. What it binds is unknown. This record belongs to a study of cytomegalovirus exposure and HLA in healthy donors. Trimming shortened V by 5 bases and J by 2 bases, and 14 bases separated the two germline ends. The CDR3 length is 15 residues. Per germline, CDR1 SGHVS and CDR2 FQNEAQ. Study-level findings and limits: Among TCR sequences, most were rare, though some public TCRs appeared in many donors.

The PCR had 60 Vbeta and 13 Jbeta primers. Original methodology: Some 80 million unique TCR beta chains, roughly 10 million shared, were counted in a later analysis. Some clones are missing from TCRdb's copy, which holds only in-frame ones; the method was immunoSEQ multiplex PCR. V and J calls and clone size are those listed in that table; D and trimming were worked out from the DNA. The table lists 150,000 or so clones, about 88% of them singletons. The chain couples TRBV7-8 to TRBJ2-3; maybe TRBD2 (5 bases). The sequencing sample was made of PBMCs. This sequence originates from a young woman in good health and CMV-seronegative. DNA for the CDR3: TGTGCCAGCAGCCCTTTCAGAGGGTACACAGATACGCAGTATTTT. This encodes CASSPFRGYTDTQYF.